The next 32 T cell receptor beta chains were all read from a single sample in a study of T cells expressing NK-cell markers. Following a re-call of the 5' RACE reads, TCRdb has one entry per CDR3 protein and lacks DNA. Recorded for this sample: 500,000 or so distinct CDR3 sequences. Sequenced: blood T cells: a sorted CD56 or NKG2C T cell subset, CD4+ or CD8+ T cells, or bulk PBMC T cells (not recorded which). These receptors came from a young man in good health.

The CDR3 sequence: CAVRSGTPYNEQFF. The chain couples TRBV6-1 to TRBJ2-1. CDR3 length: 14 residues. The V gene's germline CDR1 is MNHNS and CDR2 SASEGT.

The chain couples TRBV18 to TRBJ2-7; TCRdb's D call of TRBD2 is untestable without DNA. Germline V gene sequence: CDR1 KGHSH, CDR2 LQKENI. The CDR3 contains 15 residues. The CDR3 here is CASLPSPSGMGEQYF.

V and J are TRBV19 and TRBJ2-4; the TCRdb D gene call, TRBD2, has no DNA to confirm it. Germline V lookup: CDR1 LNHDA, CDR2 SQIVND (reference sequence). The CDR3 runs 15 residues. The chain's CDR3 is CASSRLARGVDIQYF.

The chain links TRBV12-3 or TRBV12-4 to TRBJ2-1; TCRdb's D call, TRBD1, is unchecked because there is no DNA. This CDR3 has 16 residues. CDR3 in amino acids: CASSFSGRTGYNEQFF.

The chain employs TRBV11-1 and TRBJ2-7. Germline CDR1 and CDR2: SGHAT and FQDESV (reference sequence). CDR3 length: 15 amino acids. CDR3 loop: CASSLGRQAGYEQYF.

V is TRBV21-1 and J is TRBJ1-1; TCRdb lists TRBD1, though no DNA is available to test this call. TRBV21-1 is reported as a pseudogene. The CDR3 contains 16 residues. CDR3 amino acids: CASSKLGAASRTEAFF.

The chain couples TRBV20-1 to TRBJ1-1; with no DNA, the TCRdb D assignment of TRBD1 cannot be verified. Germline V gives CDR1 DFQATT, CDR2 SNEGSKA (reference sequence). The CDR3 consists of 13 residues. This CDR3 reads CITGNRVNTEAFF.

V gene TRBV27 combines with J gene TRBJ2-2; the D call from TCRdb, TRBD1, cannot be confirmed without DNA. This CDR3 has 16 amino acids. Germline-derived CDR1 and CDR2 are MNHEY and SMNVEV (reference sequence). CDR3 loop: CASSSNTGRWTGELFF.

V usage is TRBV6-5 and J usage is TRBJ1-4; TCRdb selects TRBD1, and the lack of DNA leaves this call unchecked. From germline, CDR1 is MNHEY and CDR2 SVGAGI. This CDR3 spans 15 amino acids. The CDR3 spells CASSYSGGAAGKLFF.

This chain uses TRBV20-1 with TRBJ2-1; TCRdb returns TRBD2, unconfirmable since there is no DNA. In germline, CDR1 is DFQATT, CDR2 SNEGSKA (reference sequence). This CDR3 is built from 14 residues. The CDR3 loop reads CSALGLAGGLPQFF.

The V call is TRBV19, the J call TRBJ1-2. Germline V lookup: CDR1 LNHDA, CDR2 SQIVND (reference sequence). The CDR3 runs to 14 residues. The chain's CDR3 is CASSITGPGYGYTF.

The chain is built from TRBV20-1 and TRBJ2-1; absent DNA, TCRdb's TRBD1 call cannot be checked. Germline CDR1 and CDR2: DFQATT and SNEGSKA (reference sequence). CDR3 size: 14 residues. CDR3 sequence reads: CSGTAGVPYNEQFF.

V usage is TRBV12-5 and J usage is TRBJ2-3; with no DNA, the TCRdb D assignment of TRBD1 cannot be verified. The CDR3 contains 16 residues. Germline lookup yields CDR1 LGHNT and CDR2 FRNRAP. This chain's CDR3 is CASAPGDRGLADTQYF.

The chain combines TRBV24-1 with TRBJ2-1; TCRdb outputs TRBD2, but without DNA this stays unchecked. The CDR3 sequence is 14 residues long. Germline V CDR1 and CDR2: KGHDR, SFDVKD. This CDR3 reads CATSVSGSPNEQFF.

The genes are TRBV7-3 and TRBJ2-2; TCRdb's D call of TRBD1 is untestable without DNA. CDR3 size: 15 residues. Germline assignment: CDR1 SGHTA and CDR2 FQGTGA. The CDR3: CASSAGRNSGGELFF.

V gene TRBV27 combines with J gene TRBJ2-7; the D call from TCRdb, TRBD2, cannot be confirmed without DNA. The CDR3 consists of 13 residues. Germline-derived CDR1 and CDR2 are MNHEY and SMNVEV (reference sequence). The CDR3: CASRPGLASEQYF.

The V and J genes are TRBV24-1 and TRBJ2-7; TCRdb calls TRBD1, which cannot be checked without DNA. This CDR3 comprises 12 residues. CDR1 and CDR2 from the germline V gene are KGHDR and SFDVKD. The chain's CDR3 is CATSYRDEEQYF.

The genes are TRBV7-6 and TRBJ2-1; TCRdb returns TRBD1, unconfirmable since there is no DNA. Per the germline V gene, CDR1 is SGHVS and CDR2 is FNYEAQ. This CDR3 contains 16 residues. CDR3 sequence: CASSPRGTKGNNEQFF.

The rearrangement uses TRBV19 and TRBJ2-7. Germline values: CDR1 LNHDA, CDR2 SQIVND (reference sequence). The CDR3 has 15 amino acids. CDR3 in amino acids: CASSIGATLIYEQYF.

The chain couples TRBV14 to TRBJ2-7; as DNA is missing, the TRBD1 call by TCRdb cannot be tested. The CDR3 is made up of 13 amino acids. Germline CDR1 SGHDN, CDR2 FVKESK. This CDR3 is CASSPDRVVEQYF.

The chain employs TRBV6-2 or TRBV6-3 and TRBJ2-7. This CDR3 spans 13 amino acids. Germline V gene sequence: CDR1 MNHEY, CDR2 SVGEGT. CDR3 sequence reads: CASGGRRSYEQYF.

This sequence joins TRBV5-1 and TRBJ1-1. The CDR3 consists of 16 residues. In germline, CDR1 is SGHRS, CDR2 YFSETQ. Here the CDR3 reads CASSLANTLVHTEAFF.

V gene TRBV12-3 or TRBV12-4 combines with J gene TRBJ2-5; the TCRdb D gene call, TRBD1, has no DNA to confirm it. The CDR3 sequence is 12 residues long. CDR3 region: CASSLGTTTQYF.

V is TRBV5-5 and J is TRBJ2-5; as DNA is missing, the TRBD2 call by TCRdb cannot be tested. The CDR3 is made up of 16 amino acids. The germline gives CDR1 SGHKS, CDR2 YYEKEE (reference sequence). The CDR3 loop is CASSFQFRRRTETQYF.

This sequence joins TRBV20-1 and TRBJ2-1; TCRdb's D call, TRBD1, is unchecked because there is no DNA. Germline V gene data show CDR1 as DFQATT and CDR2 as SNEGSKA (reference sequence). There are 13 residues in the CDR3. The CDR3 protein is CSAGGTSYNEQFF.

The V and J genes are TRBV28 and TRBJ2-5; the D call of TRBD2 rests on TCRdb alone, since no DNA is present to check it. The CDR3 runs 14 residues. The germline V gene has CDR1 MDHEN and CDR2 SYDVKM. CDR3: CASSFGGPEETQYF. Variable domain in full (rest from reference TRBV28 and TRBJ2-5): DVKVTQSSRYLVKRTGEKVFLECVQDMDHENMFWYRQDPGLGLRLIYFSYDVKMKEKGDIPEGYSVSREKKERFSLILESASTNQTSMYLCASSFGGPEETQYFGPGTRLLVL.

This rearrangement joins TRBV12-3 or TRBV12-4 to TRBJ2-3; TCRdb selects TRBD2, and the lack of DNA leaves this call unchecked. The CDR3 is 20 amino acids. Here the CDR3 reads CASSFPRVVAGGRGTDTQYF.

The chain joins TRBV18 to TRBJ2-5; the TCRdb call, TRBD2, lacks DNA for checking. The CDR3 spans 16 residues. Per germline, CDR1 KGHSH and CDR2 LQKENI. This CDR3 is CASSPLAGGFQETQYF.

This chain links TRBV20-1 with TRBJ2-7; absent DNA, TCRdb's TRBD2 call cannot be checked. The germline gives CDR1 DFQATT, CDR2 SNEGSKA (reference sequence). This CDR3 spans 15 amino acids. The CDR3 is CSARVTGGTLYEQYF.

The chain employs TRBV6-1 and TRBJ2-3; TCRdb names TRBD2, which stays unverified in the absence of DNA. Germline-derived CDR1 and CDR2 are MNHNS and SASEGT. The CDR3 sequence is 15 residues long. CDR3: CASYPLADSTDTQYF.

The V and J genes are TRBV7-2 and TRBJ2-1; TCRdb lists TRBD2, though no DNA is available to test this call. This CDR3 is 15 amino acids long. Germline CDR1 and CDR2: SGHTA and FQGNSA. CDR3 protein: CASSVWAPPGDEQFF. Full variable domain (missing parts from reference TRBV7-2 and TRBJ2-1): GAGVSQSPSNKVTEKGKDVELRCDPISGHTALYWYRQSLGQGLEFLIYFQGNSAPDKSGLPSDRFSAERTGGSVSTLTIQRTQQEDSAVYLCASSVWAPPGDEQFFGPGTRLTVL.

V usage is TRBV5-1 and J usage is TRBJ2-5; the D gene TCRdb calls, TRBD2, cannot be checked with no DNA. The CDR3 runs 19 residues. Germline V CDR1 and CDR2: SGHRS, YFSETQ. The CDR3 sequence is CASSPRTLAGVQRQETQYF.